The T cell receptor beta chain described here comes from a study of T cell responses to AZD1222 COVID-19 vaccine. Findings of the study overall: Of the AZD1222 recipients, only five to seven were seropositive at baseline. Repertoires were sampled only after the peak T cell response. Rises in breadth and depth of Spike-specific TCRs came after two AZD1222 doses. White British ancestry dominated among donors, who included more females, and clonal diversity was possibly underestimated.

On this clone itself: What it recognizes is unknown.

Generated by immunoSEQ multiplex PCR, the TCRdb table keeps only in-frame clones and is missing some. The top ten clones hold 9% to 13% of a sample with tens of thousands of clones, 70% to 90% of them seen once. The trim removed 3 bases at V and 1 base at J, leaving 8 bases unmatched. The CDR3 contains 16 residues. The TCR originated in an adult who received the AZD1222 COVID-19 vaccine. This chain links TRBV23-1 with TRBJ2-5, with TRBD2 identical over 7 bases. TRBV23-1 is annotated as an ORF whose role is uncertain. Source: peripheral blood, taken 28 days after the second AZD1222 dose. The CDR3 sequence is CASSHGTGGPQETQYF. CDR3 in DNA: TGCGCCAGCAGTCACGGTACGGGGGGACCCCAAGAGACCCAGTACTTC.